Below, 28 T cell receptor beta chains from the same sample are listed, as sequenced in a study of T cells in Graves' hyperthyroidism and ophthalmopathy. The investigators amplified TCR beta CDR3 regions from RNA transcripts. When the TCR CDR3 underwent first-round RT-PCR, the HTBI primer set was used. TCRdb reanalysed the multiplex PCR reads using MiXCR and keeps one entry per CDR3 protein. The table records about 700,000 distinct CDR3 sequences, around 15% of them present only once. Material for sequencing was blood. All receptors come from a woman aged 18-29 years with Graves' hyperthyroidism.

This clonotype has at least ten counts. The chain links TRBV7-2 to TRBJ2-7, with D unresolved. Germline CDR1 and CDR2: SGHTA and FQGNSA. Trimming removed 1 base from V and 2 bases from J, with 18 bases in between. The CDR3 has 17 amino acids. The CDR3 region is CASSLVVSWGLPYEQYF. The DNA of the CDR3 is TGTGCCAGCAGCTTAGTCGTTTCATGGGGTTTACCCTACGAGCAGTACTTC.

Note on this clonotype: Compared with germline, one end of the junction differs, possibly owing to a read error. The chain links TRBV20-1 to TRBJ2-7; D is uncertain. CDR3 length: 13 amino acids. Germline assignment: CDR1 DFQATT and CDR2 SNEGSKA (reference sequence). In DNA form, the CDR3 reads TGCAGTGCTATAGTGGAGTCCTCCTATGAGCGGTACTTC. Its translation: CSAIVESSYERYF.

In its sample, this clonotype was seen many times. CDR3 nucleotide sequence: TGTGCCTGGAGTGGGACTAGCGGGAGTCCCCAGTACTTC. Protein: CAWSGTSGSPQYF. The J gene is TRBJ2-5, the V gene TRBV30, with 13 bases lining up with TRBD2. Germline V CDR1 and CDR2: GTSNPN, SVGIG (reference sequence). CDR3 length: 13 amino acids. With V trimmed by 1 base and J by 9 bases, 2 bases remained unmatched.

The gene calls are TRBV6-2 or TRBV6-3 and TRBJ1-1; the match to TRBD1 covers 8 bases. After removal of 8 bases from V and 3 bases from J, the junction contained 5 bases not matched to a gene. Looked up from germline, CDR1 is MNHEY and CDR2 is SVGEGT. CDR3 length equals 13 residues. CDR3 amino acids: CASVDRGHTEAFF. The CDR3, as DNA: TGTGCCAGCGTCGACAGGGGCCACACTGAAGCTTTCTTT.

V gene TRBV2 combines with J gene TRBJ1-3; D ambiguous. V lost 4 bases and J 4 bases, leaving 8 bases between the germline ends. Per germline, CDR1 SNHLY and CDR2 FYNNEI. The CDR3 covers 13 residues. The CDR3 DNA reads TGTGCCAGCAGTGCAGATGGAGGAAACACCATATATTTT. Translated: CASSADGGNTIYF.

At least ten counts were recorded for this clonotype. The CDR3 loop is CSARVGQLRNTEAFF. CDR3 nucleotide sequence: TGCAGTGCTAGAGTGGGACAGCTTAGGAACACTGAAGCTTTCTTT. The chain combines TRBV20-1 with TRBJ1-1, with 7 bases lining up with TRBD1. The V segment lost 1 base and the J segment 1 base; nucleotides outside the gene matches: 6. The CDR3 totals 15 residues. Germline V CDR1 and CDR2: DFQATT, SNEGSKA (reference sequence).

V and J are TRBV29-1 and TRBJ2-3, with 11 bases lining up with TRBD2. After removal of 3 bases from V and 6 bases from J, the junction contained 8 bases not matched to a gene. This CDR3 region has 15 residues. The germline gives CDR1 SQVTM, CDR2 ANQGSEA. The DNA of the CDR3 is TGCAGCGTTGATGAGACTAGCGGGATTGGGGATACGCAGTATTTT. Translation gives CSVDETSGIGDTQYF.

This clonotype came up many times. Sequence at one end of the junction differs from germline and may be a read error. V and J are TRBV13 and TRBJ1-1; maybe TRBD1 (6 bases). The CDR3 is made up of 16 amino acids. CDR1 PRHDT and CDR2 FYEKMQ come from the germline V gene (reference sequence). This chain's CDR3 is CASSDGSLTWDTEAFF. The CDR3 DNA reads TGTGCCAGCAGCGATGGGTCCTTAACGTGGGACACTGAGGCTTTCTTT.

This clonotype came up many times. The chain carries TRBV24-1 and TRBJ2-3, with a tentative D call TRBD1 (6 bases). The V gene's germline CDR1 is KGHDR and CDR2 SFDVKD. Trimming took 4 bases from V and 4 from J, leaving 20 bases between them. The CDR3 runs to 17 residues. For the CDR3, the DNA is TGTGCCACCAGTGAGGGAGCAGGGGCTCTACCGCCAGATACGCAGTATTTT. Translated: CATSEGAGALPPDTQYF.

This clonotype has just a few counts. J is TRBJ2-7 and V is TRBV7-2, with D perhaps assigned TRBD1 or TRBD2 (5 bases each). CDR3 length: 13 amino acids. Germline V gene data show CDR1 as SGHTA and CDR2 as FQGNSA. The V and J ends lost 5 bases and 7 bases respectively, with 15 bases between them. CDR3 loop: CASSVGTALEQYF. In DNA form, the CDR3 reads TGTGCCAGCAGCGTAGGGACCGCCTTAGAGCAGTACTTC.

In nucleotides, the CDR3 is TGTGCCAGCAGCAACTCGGGACTAGCGGGGCGCACAGATACGCAGTATTTT. Encoded protein: CASSNSGLAGRTDTQYF. The rearrangement uses TRBV9 and TRBJ2-3; 13 positions match TRBD2. The CDR3 loop spans 17 amino acids. V trimming: 4 bases; J trimming: 1 base; junction bases outside the gene matches: 6. Germline CDR1 and CDR2: SGDLS and YYNGEE.

Ten or more counts support this clonotype. This chain joins TRBV5-4 and TRBJ1-6, with a possible D match to TRBD1 (6 bases). With 0 bases removed from V and 7 bases from J, the gap between germline ends came to 11 bases. CDR1 is SGHNT and CDR2 is YYREEE in the germline V gene (reference sequence). The length of the CDR3 is 15 residues. The CDR3 sequence is CASSLGQGHNSPLHF. The CDR3 region has the DNA TGTGCCAGCAGCTTGGGGCAGGGGCACAATTCACCCCTCCACTTT.

This clonotype was seen just once. Written as DNA, the CDR3 is TGTGCCAGCAGTTTTTATCCGGCAGTCTATGGCTACACCTTC. Translating gives CASSFYPAVYGYTF. The V call is TRBV5-8, the J call TRBJ1-2; D ambiguous. V lost 5 bases to trimming and J lost 4 bases, with 15 bases between them. This CDR3 has 14 residues. Germline V gene data show CDR1 as SGHTS and CDR2 as YDEGEE.

This clonotype occurred a few times. The chain links TRBV7-9 to TRBJ1-3; no firm D call. V was pared by 5 bases and J by 2 bases, with 16 bases between. CDR1 and CDR2 from the germline V gene are SEHNR and FQNEAQ (reference sequence). The CDR3 spans 16 residues. The CDR3 coding sequence is TGTGCCAGCAGCCTCCGCCCTGTCGTTCCTGGAAACACCATATATTTT. The encoded protein is CASSLRPVVPGNTIYF.

This clonotype showed up many times. CDR3 in amino acids: CASSGGDRATYEQYF. CDR3 bases: TGTGCCAGCAGTGGGGGGGACAGAGCTACCTACGAGCAGTACTTC. The chain employs TRBV9 and TRBJ2-7; D is possibly TRBD1 or TRBD2 (7 bases each). V was clipped by 5 bases and J by 2 bases, with 17 bases between them. The germline gives CDR1 SGDLS, CDR2 YYNGEE. The length of the CDR3 is 15 residues.

There are many counts of this clonotype. The rearrangement links TRBV3-1 to TRBJ1-1; D is uncertain. There are 14 residues in the CDR3. Trimming pared 1 base from V and 4 bases from J, leaving 10 bases between. Germline-derived CDR1 and CDR2 are LGHDT and YNNKEL (reference sequence). In nucleotides, the CDR3 is TGTGCCAGCAGCCAAGTGGTGGGTGGCACTGAAGCTTTCTTT. This gives the protein CASSQVVGGTEAFF. Full variable domain (rest looked up from reference TRBV3-1 and TRBJ1-1): DTAVSQTPKYLVTQMGNDKSIKCEQNLGHDTMYWYKQDSKKFLKIMFSYNNKELIINETVPNRFSPKSPDKAHLNLHINSLELGDSAVYFCASSQVVGGTEAFFGQGTRLTVV.

The chain links TRBV28 to TRBJ2-3, with 7 bases that match TRBD2. Germline CDR1 and CDR2: MDHEN and SYDVKM. The CDR3 consists of 15 residues. V shed 10 bases, J shed 0 bases, and the junction held 10 bases outside the gene matches. CDR3 region: CATARGVGSTDTQYF. DNA for the CDR3: TGTGCCACCGCCCGGGGGGTCGGTAGCACAGATACGCAGTATTTT.

This clonotype occurred many times. The rearrangement links TRBV5-1 to TRBJ2-7; no clear D. V was clipped by 0 bases and J by 0 bases, with 10 bases between them. The CDR3 runs 15 residues. Germline V lookup: CDR1 SGHRS, CDR2 YFSETQ. The CDR3 DNA sequence: TGCGCCAGCAGCTTGGACCTCCCGTACTCCTACGAGCAGTACTTC. Its protein is CASSLDLPYSYEQYF.

Note on this clonotype: One junction end does not reproduce the germline sequence, and a read error may be involved. The gene calls are TRBV7-7 and TRBJ2-1; 8 nucleotides agree with TRBD2. The CDR3 has 16 amino acids. Germline V gene data show CDR1 as SSHAT and CDR2 as FNYEAQ (reference sequence). CDR3 DNA: TGTGCTAGCAGCCCCACTAGCGGCCTCTCCTACAATGAGCAGTTCTTC. This encodes CASSPTSGLSYNEQFF.

As regards this clonotype: One junction end does not reproduce the germline sequence, and a read error may be involved. The rearrangement links TRBV7-9 to TRBJ2-1, with 11 positions matching TRBD2. The CDR3 is made up of 16 amino acids. The germline V gene encodes CDR1 SEHNR and CDR2 FQNEAQ (reference sequence). The CDR3 nucleotides are TGTGCCAGCAGCCGACGAGGGGGGCTAGCGGGAGGACCTCCCATCTTC. Translated, it gives CASSRRGGLAGGPPIF. Full variable domain (missing parts from reference TRBV7-9 and TRBJ2-1): DTGVSQNPRHKITKRGQNVTFRCDPISEHNRLYWYRQTLGQGPEFLTYFQNEAQLEKSRLLSDRFSAERPKGSFSTLEIQRTEQGDSAMYLCASSRRGGLAGGPPIFGPGTRLTVL.

About this clonotype: Given a much more abundant clone one base away, this may be a read error. The rearrangement links TRBV30 to TRBJ1-2; D is unresolved. Germline CDR1 reads GTSNPN; CDR2 reads SVGIG (reference sequence). This CDR3 has 16 residues. CDR3 bases: TGTGCCCGGAGTGTAAGGGCCAGGATAGCTAACTATGGCTACACCTTC. Protein sequence: CARSVRARIANYGYTF.

This clonotype has more than one count but fewer than ten. The chain recombines TRBV15 with TRBJ2-1, with D possibly TRBD1 on 6 matching bases. Per the germline V gene, CDR1 is LNHNV and CDR2 is YYDKDF (reference sequence). This CDR3 has 12 residues. Trimming removed 4 bases at V and 10 bases at J, with 11 bases between. CDR3 sequence: CATSKTGTEQFF. The CDR3 DNA is TGTGCCACCAGCAAAACCGGGACAGAGCAGTTCTTC.

Many counts were recorded for this clonotype. The chain employs TRBV24-1 and TRBJ2-1; no definite D call. CDR1 and CDR2 (germline): KGHDR, SFDVKD. Trimming removed 4 bases at V and 3 bases at J, with 12 bases between. The CDR3 is 15 residues long. The CDR3 DNA reads as TGTGCCACCAGTGACTCGGCAAGACGCTACAATGAGCAGTTCTTC. Translating gives CATSDSARRYNEQFF.

The sample holds many counts of this clonotype. The V call is TRBV3-1, the J call TRBJ2-6, with D unclear. Deletions cut 2 bases from V and 0 bases from J, with 5 bases between. The CDR3 has 15 residues. Germline CDR1 is LGHDT and CDR2 is YNNKEL (reference sequence). This CDR3 reads CASSQRISGANVLTF. The CDR3 nucleotides read TGTGCCAGCAGCCAAAGAATCTCTGGGGCCAACGTCCTGACTTTC.

This clonotype was found many times. This rearrangement joins TRBV2 to TRBJ2-2; 8 nucleotides align to TRBD1. The CDR3 contains 15 residues. V gave up 6 bases and J gave up 0 bases; unmatched junction bases: 3. Germline-derived CDR1 and CDR2 are SNHLY and FYNNEI. CDR3 sequence reads: CASSTGGANTGELFF. The CDR3 DNA sequence: TGTGCCAGCAGCACAGGGGGTGCGAACACCGGGGAGCTGTTTTTT.

This clonotype was observed at least ten times. The junction does not match germline at one end; this may be a read error. V is TRBV28 and J is TRBJ1-1; TRBD1 is a possible D gene (5 bases). Germline loops: CDR1 MDHEN, CDR2 SYDVKM. The CDR3 spans 15 residues. CDR3 bases: TGTGCCAGCATGAGAGGGGATCTAGTGAACACTGAAGCCTTCTTT. Amino acid sequence: CASMRGDLVNTEAFF.

This clonotype was observed many times. V and J are TRBV3-1 and TRBJ2-7; perhaps D is TRBD1 or TRBD2 (6 bases each). Trimming cost V 4 bases and J 1 base, with 14 bases left between them. Germline CDR1 reads LGHDT; CDR2 reads YNNKEL (reference sequence). This CDR3 region has 15 residues. CDR3 bases: TGTGCCAGCAGCCCTTGGTCGGGGGCATCCTACGAGCAGTACTTC. Amino acid sequence: CASSPWSGASYEQYF.

The rearrangement uses TRBV29-1 and TRBJ2-2; 8 bases are shared with TRBD2. The CDR3 contains 14 residues. V was pared by 7 bases and J by 5 bases, with 9 bases of the junction left unmatched. From germline, CDR1 is SQVTM and CDR2 ANQGSEA. The CDR3 loop is CSAKTSAGTGELFF. The DNA of the CDR3 is TGCAGCGCAAAGACTAGCGCGGGGACCGGGGAGCTGTTTTTT.